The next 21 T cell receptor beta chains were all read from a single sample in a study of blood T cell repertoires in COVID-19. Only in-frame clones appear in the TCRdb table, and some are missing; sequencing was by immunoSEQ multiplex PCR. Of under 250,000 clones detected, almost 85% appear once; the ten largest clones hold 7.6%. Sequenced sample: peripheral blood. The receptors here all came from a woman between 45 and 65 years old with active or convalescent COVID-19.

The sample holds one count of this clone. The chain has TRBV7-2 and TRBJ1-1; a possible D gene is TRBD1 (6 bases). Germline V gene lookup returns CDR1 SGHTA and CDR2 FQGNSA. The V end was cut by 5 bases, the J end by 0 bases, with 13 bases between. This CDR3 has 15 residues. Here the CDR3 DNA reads TGTGCCAGCAGCATACGAGGACAGATGAACACTGAAGCTTTCTTT. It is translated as CASSIRGQMNTEAFF.

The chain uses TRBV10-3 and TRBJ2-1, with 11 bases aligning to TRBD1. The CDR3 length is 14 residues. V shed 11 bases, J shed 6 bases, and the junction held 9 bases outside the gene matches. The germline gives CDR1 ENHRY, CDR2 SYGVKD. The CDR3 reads CAGSPGQGVNEQFF. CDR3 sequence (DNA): TGTGCCGGTTCCCCGGGACAGGGGGTCAATGAGCAGTTCTTC.

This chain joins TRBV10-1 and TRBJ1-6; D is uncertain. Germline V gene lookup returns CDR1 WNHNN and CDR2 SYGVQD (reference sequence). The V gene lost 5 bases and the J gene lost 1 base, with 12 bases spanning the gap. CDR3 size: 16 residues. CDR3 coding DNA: TGCGCCAGCAGTCGGGATTATGGGTCCTATAATTCACCCCTCCACTTT. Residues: CASSRDYGSYNSPLHF.

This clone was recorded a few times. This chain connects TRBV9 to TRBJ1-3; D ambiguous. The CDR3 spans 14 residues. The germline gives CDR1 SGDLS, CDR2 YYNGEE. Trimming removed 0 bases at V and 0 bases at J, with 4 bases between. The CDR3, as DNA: TGTGCCAGCAGCGTAGGGGCCTCTGGAAACACCATATATTTT. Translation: CASSVGASGNTIYF.

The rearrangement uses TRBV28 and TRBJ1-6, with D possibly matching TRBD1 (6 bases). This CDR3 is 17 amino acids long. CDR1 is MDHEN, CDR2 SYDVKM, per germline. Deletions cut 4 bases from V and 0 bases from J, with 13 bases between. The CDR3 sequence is CASSSTTGSSYNSPLHF. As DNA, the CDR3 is TGTGCCAGCAGTTCGACGACAGGCAGCTCCTATAATTCACCCCTCCACTTT. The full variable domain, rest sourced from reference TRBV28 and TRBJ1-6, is DVKVTQSSRYLVKRTGEKVFLECVQDMDHENMFWYRQDPGLGLRLIYFSYDVKMKEKGDIPEGYSVSREKKERFSLILESASTNQTSMYLCASSSTTGSSYNSPLHFGNGTRLTVT.

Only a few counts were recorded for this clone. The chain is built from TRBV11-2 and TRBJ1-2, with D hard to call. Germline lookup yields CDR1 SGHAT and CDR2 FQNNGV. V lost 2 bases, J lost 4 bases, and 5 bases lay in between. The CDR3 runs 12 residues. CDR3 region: CASSLSGYGYTF. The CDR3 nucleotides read TGTGCCAGCAGCTTATCCGGCTATGGCTACACCTTC.

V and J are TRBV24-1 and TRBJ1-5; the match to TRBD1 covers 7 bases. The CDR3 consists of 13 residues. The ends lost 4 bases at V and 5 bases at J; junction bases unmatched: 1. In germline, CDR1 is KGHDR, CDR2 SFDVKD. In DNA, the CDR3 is TGTGCCACCAGTGAACAGGGGCATCAGCCCCAGCATTTT. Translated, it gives CATSEQGHQPQHF.

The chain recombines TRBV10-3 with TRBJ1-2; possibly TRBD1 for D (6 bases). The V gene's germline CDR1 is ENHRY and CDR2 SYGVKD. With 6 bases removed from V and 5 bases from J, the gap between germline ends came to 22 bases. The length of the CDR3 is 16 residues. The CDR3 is CAIRDVRDTGLYGYTF. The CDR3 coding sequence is TGTGCCATCAGAGACGTCCGGGACACCGGATTATATGGCTACACCTTC.

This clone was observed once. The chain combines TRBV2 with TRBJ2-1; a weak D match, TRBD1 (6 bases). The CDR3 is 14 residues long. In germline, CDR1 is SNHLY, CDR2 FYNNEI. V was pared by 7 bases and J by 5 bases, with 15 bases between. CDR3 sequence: CASKGGLLHNEQFF. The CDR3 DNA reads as TGTGCCAGCAAAGGGGGTCTTCTACACAATGAGCAGTTCTTC.

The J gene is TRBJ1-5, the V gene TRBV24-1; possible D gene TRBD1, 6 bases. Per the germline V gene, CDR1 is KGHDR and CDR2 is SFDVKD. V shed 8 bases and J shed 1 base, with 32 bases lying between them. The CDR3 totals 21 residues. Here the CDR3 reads CATITHDLGGRLIRSNQPQHF. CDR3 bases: TGTGCCACCATTACCCATGACTTGGGGGGGCGACTTATACGGAGCAATCAGCCCCAGCATTTT.

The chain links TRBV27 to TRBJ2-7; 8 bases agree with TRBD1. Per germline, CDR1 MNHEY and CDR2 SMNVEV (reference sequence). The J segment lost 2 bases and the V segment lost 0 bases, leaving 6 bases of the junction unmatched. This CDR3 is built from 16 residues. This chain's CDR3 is CASSLSSRGQTYEQYF. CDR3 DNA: TGTGCCAGCAGTTTATCTTCCAGGGGGCAAACCTACGAGCAGTACTTC.

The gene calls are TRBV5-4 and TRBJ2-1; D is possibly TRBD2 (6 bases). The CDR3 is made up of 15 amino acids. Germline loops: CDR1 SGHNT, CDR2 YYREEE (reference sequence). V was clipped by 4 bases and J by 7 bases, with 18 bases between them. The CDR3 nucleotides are TGTGCCAGCAGCCCGGGACTCAGGGAAGGGAATGAGCAGTTCTTC. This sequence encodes CASSPGLREGNEQFF.

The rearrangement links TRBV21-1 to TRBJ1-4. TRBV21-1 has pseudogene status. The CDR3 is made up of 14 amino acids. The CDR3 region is CASSRGIRAQKLFF. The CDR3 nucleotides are TGTGCCAGCAGCAGAGGGATCCGAGCTCAAAAACTGTTTTTT.

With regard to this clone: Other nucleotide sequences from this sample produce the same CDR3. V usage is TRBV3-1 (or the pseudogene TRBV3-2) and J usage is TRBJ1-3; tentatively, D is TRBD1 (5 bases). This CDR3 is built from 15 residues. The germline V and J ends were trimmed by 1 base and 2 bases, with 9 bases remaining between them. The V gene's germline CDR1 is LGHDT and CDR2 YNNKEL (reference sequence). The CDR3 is CASSQGGGAGNTIYF. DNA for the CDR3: TGTGCCAGCAGCCAAGGGGGCGGGGCTGGAAACACCATATATTTT.

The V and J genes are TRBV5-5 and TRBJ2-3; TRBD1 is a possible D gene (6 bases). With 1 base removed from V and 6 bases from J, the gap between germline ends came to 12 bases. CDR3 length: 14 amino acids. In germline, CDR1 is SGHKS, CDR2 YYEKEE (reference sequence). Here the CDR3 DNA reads TGTGCCAGCAGCTTGTTCCAGGGGCCGGATACGCAGTATTTT. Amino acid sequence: CASSLFQGPDTQYF.

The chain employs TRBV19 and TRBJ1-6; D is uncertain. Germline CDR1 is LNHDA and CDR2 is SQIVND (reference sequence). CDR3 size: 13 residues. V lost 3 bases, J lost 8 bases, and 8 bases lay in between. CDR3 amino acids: CASSMFSDSPLHF. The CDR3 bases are TGTGCCAGTAGTATGTTTTCCGATTCACCCCTCCACTTT.

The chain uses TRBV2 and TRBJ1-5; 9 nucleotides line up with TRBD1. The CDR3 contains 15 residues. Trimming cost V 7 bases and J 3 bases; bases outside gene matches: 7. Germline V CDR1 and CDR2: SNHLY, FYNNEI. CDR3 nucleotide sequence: TGTGCCAGCACCGGACAGGGGATGGTCAATCAGCCCCAGCATTTT. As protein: CASTGQGMVNQPQHF.

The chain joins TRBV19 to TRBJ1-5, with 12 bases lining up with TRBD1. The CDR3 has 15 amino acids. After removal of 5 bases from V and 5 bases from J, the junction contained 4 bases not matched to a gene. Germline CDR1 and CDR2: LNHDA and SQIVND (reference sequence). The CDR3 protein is CASSSRDRGHQPQHF. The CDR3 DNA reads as TGTGCCAGTAGTTCCCGGGACAGGGGGCATCAGCCCCAGCATTTT.

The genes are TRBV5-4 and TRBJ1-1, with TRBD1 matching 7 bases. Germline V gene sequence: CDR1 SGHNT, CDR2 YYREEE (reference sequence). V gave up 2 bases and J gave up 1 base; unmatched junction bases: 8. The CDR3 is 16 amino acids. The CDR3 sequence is CASSFPRTGGNTEAFF. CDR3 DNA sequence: TGTGCCAGCAGCTTTCCTAGGACAGGCGGGAACACTGAAGCTTTCTTT.

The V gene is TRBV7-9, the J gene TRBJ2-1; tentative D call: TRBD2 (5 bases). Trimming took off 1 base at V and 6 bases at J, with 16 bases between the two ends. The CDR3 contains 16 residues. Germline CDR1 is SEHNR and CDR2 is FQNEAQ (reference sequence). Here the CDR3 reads CASSLGSGSARNEQFF. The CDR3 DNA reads TGTGCCAGCAGCTTAGGTTCGGGATCTGCACGCAATGAGCAGTTCTTC.

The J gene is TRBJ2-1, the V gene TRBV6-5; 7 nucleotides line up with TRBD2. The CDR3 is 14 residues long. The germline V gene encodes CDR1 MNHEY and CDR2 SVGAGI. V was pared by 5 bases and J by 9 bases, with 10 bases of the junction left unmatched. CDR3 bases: TGTGCCAGCAGTCGACTGACTAGCACTAGTGAGCAGTTCTTC. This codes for CASSRLTSTSEQFF.